These T cell receptor beta chains were read from a single sample in a study of blood T cell repertoires in COVID-19. Sequencing used immunoSEQ multiplex PCR; TCRdb keeps in-frame clones, though not all of them. The sample yields a few hundred thousand clones, about 82% seen once. The sequencing sample was made of peripheral blood. These receptors were obtained from a woman between 50 and 59 years old with acute or convalescent COVID-19. CDR3s leave out the opening cysteine and the closing phenylalanine or tryptophan. For some rows the clone size is stated as once, few or many, or as a class when expanded; others skip it.

j_gene: TRBJ2-1
v_gene: TRBV27
abundance: NA
CDR3aa: ASSVPRLAGGYNEQF

j_gene: TRBJ1-2
v_gene: TRBV7-2
abundance: NA
CDR3aa: ASRPGTAPNYGYT

j_gene: TRBJ1-4
v_gene: TRBV18
abundance: few
CDR3aa: ASSPRGQGTENKF

j_gene: TRBJ2-7
v_gene: TRBV7-9
abundance: NA
CDR3aa: ASSLGGVRDRKREQY

j_gene: TRBJ2-7
v_gene: TRBV27
abundance: NA
CDR3aa: ASSLVGGEQY

j_gene: TRBJ1-1
v_gene: TRBV24-1
abundance: NA
CDR3aa: ATRGTGLNTEAF

j_gene: TRBJ1-1
v_gene: TRBV18
abundance: NA
CDR3aa: ASSPPRRGGGTEAF

j_gene: TRBJ2-1
v_gene: TRBV7-9
abundance: few
CDR3aa: ASGRGGNEQF

j_gene: TRBJ1-3
v_gene: TRBV13
abundance: NA
CDR3aa: ASSRGQGISGNTIY

j_gene: TRBJ1-1
v_gene: TRBV11-1
abundance: once
CDR3aa: ASSSGLDTEAF

j_gene: TRBJ2-7
v_gene: TRBV21-1
abundance: NA
CDR3aa: ASSNWTSYNHEQY

j_gene: TRBJ2-7
v_gene: TRBV9
abundance: NA
CDR3aa: ASSRGTSDKQY

j_gene: TRBJ1-5
v_gene: TRBV2
abundance: NA
CDR3aa: ASRVFDRANQPQH

j_gene: TRBJ2-5
v_gene: TRBV5-1
abundance: NA
CDR3aa: ASNSGLAGGETQY

j_gene: TRBJ1-5
v_gene: TRBV27
abundance: few
CDR3aa: ASSSHRVNQPQH